This T cell receptor (beta chain) appears in the sequencing data of a study of blood T cell repertoires in COVID-19. Libraries were prepared by immunoSEQ multiplex PCR; TCRdb keeps only in-frame clonotypes and omits some of them. The data show some 300,000 clones, about nine tenths seen once. The CDR3 consists of 14 residues. Germline values: CDR1 MNHEY, CDR2 SVGAGI. The V segment lost 5 bases and the J segment 6 bases; nucleotides outside the gene matches: 6. This receptor was taken from a man in his thirties or forties who had recovered from COVID-19. V gene TRBV6-5 combines with J gene TRBJ1-5; TRBD1 agrees at 8 bases. Material: PBMCs or T cells enriched from blood (not recorded which). The DNA of the CDR3 is TGTGCCAGCAGTAGACAGGGGTACGGTCAGCCCCAGCATTTT. Translating it yields CASSRQGYGQPQHF.